These T cell receptor beta chains were read from a single sample in a study of Graves' ophthalmopathy and Graves' hyperthyroidism. TCRdb processed the multiplex PCR reads anew with MiXCR; each CDR3 protein has one entry. The sample holds about 400,000 distinct CDR3 sequences, under 25% seen once. Sequencing was performed on peripheral blood. These receptor sequences come from a woman younger than 30 with stable Graves' hyperthyroidism. Both conserved end residues are trimmed from each CDR3.

TRBV28	TRBJ2-4	ASSRLAGGVNIQY
TRBV28	TRBJ2-7	ASTLNSYEQY
TRBV6-1	TRBJ1-5	ASSPGTGTGNQPQH
TRBV29-1	TRBJ2-5	SVGGRTDKITQY
TRBV6-1	TRBJ1-2	ASSPPWDWRGYT
TRBV7-2	TRBJ2-5	ASLWGGVLSQETQY
TRBV20-1	TRBJ1-2	SAQNTGFYGYT
TRBV20-1	TRBJ1-5	SASSGRLSNQPQH
TRBV12-3/TRBV12-4	TRBJ2-5	ASRPQGGGETQY
TRBV6-5	TRBJ2-5	ASSFTSGVQETQY
TRBV7-8	TRBJ1-1	ASSFGHQNTEAF
TRBV14	TRBJ1-1	ASSQEGAGRSTEAF
TRBV14	TRBJ2-7	ASSQGPAEPWQYSYEQY
TRBV7-2	TRBJ2-5	ASSSGPSQY
TRBV11-2	TRBJ1-2	ASRRDRGRRVYGYT
TRBV11-2	TRBJ2-7	ASSYRTGTYEQY
TRBV12-3/TRBV12-4	TRBJ2-5	ASSYRLAGKETQY
TRBV18	TRBJ2-2	ASSPPIDTGELF
TRBV4-2	TRBJ2-5	ASSQDEVVRGPETQY
TRBV6-1	TRBJ2-2	ASTGPNLGGDVGELF
TRBV6-1	TRBJ1-2	ASSEARTGYHYGYT
TRBV20-1	TRBJ2-5	SARDWLEDPKTQY
TRBV11-2	TRBJ2-5	ASSPQERVVTQY
TRBV20-1	TRBJ2-7	SATPARVYEQY